This TCR beta chain was found in a study of T cells in localized non-small cell lung cancer. Overall study results and limits: Highest T cell clonality was seen in uninvolved adjacent lung, surpassing that measured in tumor. Adjacent lung held a median roughly 54 of the top 100 tumor clones. A denser population of T cells in blood accompanied longer overall survival. Since sequencing was restricted to only one region of the tumor, intratumor heterogeneity remains a possibility.

Profiled with immunoSEQ multiplex PCR; TCRdb holds only in-frame clones, not every one. The sample lists 55,000 to 80,000 clones, just under 85% occurring once. This clone was counted a few times. Its antigen is as yet unknown. Germline V gene lookup returns CDR1 SGHVS and CDR2 FNYEAQ. The V and J ends lost 4 bases and 4 bases, in that order; junction bases with no gene match: 4. This CDR3 is built from 16 residues. The receptor was isolated from a female donor older than 55 with stage I lung adenocarcinoma. This material consisted of peripheral blood, taken before any cancer treatment. The chain has TRBV7-6 and TRBJ2-2, with TRBD2 matching over 12 bases. The CDR3 here is CASSSLGLAGTGELFF. Here the CDR3 DNA reads TGTGCCAGCAGCTCGCTGGGACTAGCGGGCACCGGGGAGCTGTTTTTT.